This entry features one TCR beta chain sequence. This CDR3 has 15 amino acids. CDR1 and CDR2 (germline): MNHEY, SVGAGI. Trimming removed 0 bases from V and 0 bases from J, with 8 bases in between. The data are from a study of neoadjuvant anti-PD-1 for oral cavity cancer. On the study more broadly: Nivolumab at 3 mg/kg was mostly given biweekly, three to four doses, pre-surgery. Non-progressing patients received a fourth nivolumab dose near day 43, then surgery on days 50-56.

The assay was immunoSEQ multiplex PCR, and TCRdb's table has in-frame clones only and misses some. This sample has around 7,000 clones, with roughly 45% found just once. Patients were newly diagnosed with stage II-IVA oral cavity squamous cell carcinoma without prior systemic or radiation treatment. Sequencing used tumor tissue, obtained before nivolumab (anti-PD-1) treatment. V is TRBV6-5 and J is TRBJ1-1; D is unclear. This TCR was sampled from a person between 40 and 79 years old with oral cavity squamous cell carcinoma. This CDR3 reads CASSYSRVMNTEAFF. The CDR3 nucleotides are TGTGCCAGCAGTTACTCGAGGGTTATGAACACTGAAGCTTTCTTT.